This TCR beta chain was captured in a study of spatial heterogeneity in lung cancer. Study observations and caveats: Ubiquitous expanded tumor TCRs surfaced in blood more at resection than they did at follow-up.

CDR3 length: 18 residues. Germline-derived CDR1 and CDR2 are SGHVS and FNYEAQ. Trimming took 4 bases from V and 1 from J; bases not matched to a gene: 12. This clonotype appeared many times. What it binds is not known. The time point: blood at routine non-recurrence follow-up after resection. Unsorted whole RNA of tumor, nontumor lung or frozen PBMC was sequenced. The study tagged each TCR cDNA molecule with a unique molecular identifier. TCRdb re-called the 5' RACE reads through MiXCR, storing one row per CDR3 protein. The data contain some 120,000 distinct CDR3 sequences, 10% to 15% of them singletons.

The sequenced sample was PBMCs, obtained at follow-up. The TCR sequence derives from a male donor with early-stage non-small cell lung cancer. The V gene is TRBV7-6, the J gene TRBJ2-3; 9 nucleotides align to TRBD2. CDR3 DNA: TGTGCCAGCAGCTATACACCTGTGACTAGCGGCGGCACAGATACGCAGTATTTT. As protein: CASSYTPVTSGGTDTQYF.